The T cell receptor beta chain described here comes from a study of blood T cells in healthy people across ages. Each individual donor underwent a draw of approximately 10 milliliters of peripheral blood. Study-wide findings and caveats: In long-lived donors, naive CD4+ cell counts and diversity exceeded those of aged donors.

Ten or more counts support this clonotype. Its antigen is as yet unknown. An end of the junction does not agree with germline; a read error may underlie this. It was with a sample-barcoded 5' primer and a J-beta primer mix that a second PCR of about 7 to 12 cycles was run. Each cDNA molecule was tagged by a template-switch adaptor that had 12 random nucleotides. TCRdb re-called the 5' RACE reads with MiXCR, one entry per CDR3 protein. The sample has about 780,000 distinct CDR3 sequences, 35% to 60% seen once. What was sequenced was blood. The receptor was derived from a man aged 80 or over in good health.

This CDR3 reads CASSLGPGGETQYF. CDR3 DNA: TGTGCCAGCAGTTTAGGTCCGGGGGGGGAGACCCAGTACTTC. The chain couples TRBV7-9 to TRBJ2-5, with 8 bases lining up with TRBD2. The CDR3 runs 14 residues. CDR1 and CDR2 from the germline V gene are SEHNR and FQNEAQ (reference sequence).